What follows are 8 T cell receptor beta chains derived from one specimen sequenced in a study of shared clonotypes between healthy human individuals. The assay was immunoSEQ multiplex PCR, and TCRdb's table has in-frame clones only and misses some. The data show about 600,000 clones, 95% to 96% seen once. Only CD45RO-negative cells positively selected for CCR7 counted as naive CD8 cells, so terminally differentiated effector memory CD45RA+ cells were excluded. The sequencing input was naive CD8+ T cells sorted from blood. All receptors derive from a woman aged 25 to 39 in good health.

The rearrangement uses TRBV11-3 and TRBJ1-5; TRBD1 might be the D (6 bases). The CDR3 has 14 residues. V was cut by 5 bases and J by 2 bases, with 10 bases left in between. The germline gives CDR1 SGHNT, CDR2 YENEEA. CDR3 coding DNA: TGTGCCAGCAGCACAGGGTCCCGCAATCAGCCCCAGCATTTT. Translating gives CASSTGSRNQPQHF.

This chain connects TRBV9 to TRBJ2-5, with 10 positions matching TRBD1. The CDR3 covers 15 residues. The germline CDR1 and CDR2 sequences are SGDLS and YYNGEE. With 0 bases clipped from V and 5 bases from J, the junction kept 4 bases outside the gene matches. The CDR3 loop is CASSVEGQGWETQYF. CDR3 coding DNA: TGTGCCAGCAGCGTAGAGGGACAGGGGTGGGAGACCCAGTACTTC.

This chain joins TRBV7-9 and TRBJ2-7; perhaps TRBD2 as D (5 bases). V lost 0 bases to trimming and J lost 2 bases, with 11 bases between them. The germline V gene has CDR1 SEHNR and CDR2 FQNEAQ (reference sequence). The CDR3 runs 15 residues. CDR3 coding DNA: TGTGCCAGCAGCTTAGCGTCGGGGATGACCTACGAGCAGTACTTC. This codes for CASSLASGMTYEQYF. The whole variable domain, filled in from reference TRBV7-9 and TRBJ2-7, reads DTGVSQNPRHKITKRGQNVTFRCDPISEHNRLYWYRQTLGQGPEFLTYFQNEAQLEKSRLLSDRFSAERPKGSFSTLEIQRTEQGDSAMYLCASSLASGMTYEQYFGPGTRLTVT.

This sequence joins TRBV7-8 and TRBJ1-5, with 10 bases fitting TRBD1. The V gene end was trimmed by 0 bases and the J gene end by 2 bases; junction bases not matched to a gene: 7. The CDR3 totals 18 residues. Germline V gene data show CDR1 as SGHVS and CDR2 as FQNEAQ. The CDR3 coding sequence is TGTGCCAGCAGCTTAGCGCCCGGGACAGGGGTCGGCAATCAGCCCCAGCATTTT. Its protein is CASSLAPGTGVGNQPQHF.

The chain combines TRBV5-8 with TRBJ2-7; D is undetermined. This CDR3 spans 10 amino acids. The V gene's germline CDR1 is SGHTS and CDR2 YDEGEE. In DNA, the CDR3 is TGTGCAACCAGCCCCTACGAGCAGTACTTC. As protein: CATSPYEQYF.

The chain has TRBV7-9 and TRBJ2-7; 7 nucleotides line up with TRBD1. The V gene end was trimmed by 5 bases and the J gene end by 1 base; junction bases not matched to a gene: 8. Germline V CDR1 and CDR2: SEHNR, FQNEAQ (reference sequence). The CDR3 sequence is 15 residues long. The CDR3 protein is CASSRSWGQSYEQYF. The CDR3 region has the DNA TGTGCCAGCAGCCGATCGTGGGGACAGTCCTACGAGCAGTACTTC. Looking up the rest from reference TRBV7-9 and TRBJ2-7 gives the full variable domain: DTGVSQNPRHKITKRGQNVTFRCDPISEHNRLYWYRQTLGQGPEFLTYFQNEAQLEKSRLLSDRFSAERPKGSFSTLEIQRTEQGDSAMYLCASSRSWGQSYEQYFGPGTRLTVT.

CDR3 DNA sequence: TGTGCCAGCGGAGCAGGGTACTATGGCTACACCTTC. The encoded protein is CASGAGYYGYTF. This chain joins TRBV27 and TRBJ1-2; weak D call: TRBD1 (5 bases). V was clipped by 8 bases and J by 3 bases, with 10 bases between them. Germline-derived CDR1 and CDR2 are MNHEY and SMNVEV (reference sequence). The CDR3 is made up of 12 amino acids.

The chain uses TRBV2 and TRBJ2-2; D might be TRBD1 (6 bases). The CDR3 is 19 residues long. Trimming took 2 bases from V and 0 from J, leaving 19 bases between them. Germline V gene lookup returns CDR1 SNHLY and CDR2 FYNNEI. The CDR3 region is CASSEYGGFGAANTGELFF. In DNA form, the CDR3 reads TGTGCCAGCAGTGAATATGGGGGCTTTGGGGCCGCGAACACCGGGGAGCTGTTTTTT. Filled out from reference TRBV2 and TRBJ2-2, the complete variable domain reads EPEVTQTPSHQVTQMGQEVILRCVPISNHLYFYWYRQILGQKVEFLVSFYNNEISEKSEIFDDQFSVERPDGSNFTLKIRSTKLEDSAMYFCASSEYGGFGAANTGELFFGEGSRLTVL.